This entry is about one TCR beta chain. The V gene lost 0 bases and the J gene lost 4 bases, with 3 bases spanning the gap. The CDR3 runs 12 residues. CDR1 and CDR2 (germline): MNHEY, SVGEGT. This record comes from a study of control samples from healthy donors and cancer patients. TCRdb's copy holds only in-frame clones and misses some; the assay was immunoSEQ multiplex PCR. The top ten hold under 8.5% of the sample, which has about 110,000 clones, around four fifths seen once. Sequencing input: blood. The chain carries TRBV6-2 or TRBV6-3 and TRBJ1-2; no reliable D call. The TCR sequence derives from a man aged 18 to 30 in good health. DNA of the CDR3: TGTGCCAGCAGTTACTCGATCTATGGCTACACCTTC. This codes for CASSYSIYGYTF.